The 21 T cell receptor beta chains presented below share a single source sample, sequenced in a study of technical replicates of blood from a handful of donors. Measured with immunoSEQ multiplex PCR; TCRdb has only the in-frame clones, and not every one. Of 60,000 to 80,000 clones in the sample, roughly 92% were seen once. The material sequenced was T cells isolated from PBMCs. The origin of the receptors is a human donor in good health.

This sequence joins TRBV7-6 and TRBJ2-2; D remains unclear. The CDR3 is 14 amino acids. V was trimmed by 4 bases and J by 2 bases, leaving 8 bases between them. Germline CDR1 is SGHVS and CDR2 is FNYEAQ. The CDR3, as DNA: TGTGCCAGCAGCTATTATCTTAACACCGGGGAGCTGTTTTTT. Amino acid sequence: CASSYYLNTGELFF.

CDR3 nucleotide sequence: TGTGCCAGCAGTGAGTATGACAGGGCCGGCTATGGCTACACCTTC. Translation: CASSEYDRAGYGYTF. The chain has TRBV6-1 and TRBJ1-2, with 7 nucleotides matching TRBD1. CDR1 and CDR2 from the germline V gene are MNHNS and SASEGT. V gave up 3 bases and J gave up 4 bases; unmatched junction bases: 8. The CDR3 has 15 residues.

This chain joins TRBV11-2 and TRBJ2-5, with D uncertain. CDR3 length: 14 amino acids. The germline CDR1 and CDR2 sequences are SGHAT and FQNNGV. Trimming stripped 1 base from V and 3 bases from J, with 9 bases between. CDR3 nucleotide sequence: TGTGCCAGCAGCTTAGGTGGCTTAAAAGAGACCCAGTACTTC. Its protein product is CASSLGGLKETQYF.

This chain connects TRBV30 to TRBJ2-7; D may be TRBD1 (5 bases). This CDR3 contains 13 residues. CDR1 is GTSNPN, CDR2 SVGIG, per germline (reference sequence). Trimming took off 2 bases at V and 11 bases at J, with 19 bases between the two ends. The CDR3 region is CAWSSRTRLKEYF. In DNA, the CDR3 is TGTGCCTGGAGTTCACGGACAAGATTAAAGGAGTACTTC.

V and J are TRBV7-8 and TRBJ2-3; 10 positions agree with TRBD2. The J segment lost 3 bases and the V segment lost 6 bases, leaving 15 bases of the junction unmatched. In germline, CDR1 is SGHVS, CDR2 FQNEAQ. The CDR3 contains 18 residues. The CDR3 DNA reads as TGTGCCAGCAGACCCCCTAGCGGGAGATATTGGGGAACAGATACGCAGTATTTT. Translation: CASRPPSGRYWGTDTQYF. Supplemented by reference TRBV7-8 and TRBJ2-3, the full variable domain reads GAGVSQSPRYKVAKRGQDVALRCDPISGHVSLFWYQQALGQGPEFLTYFQNEAQLDKSGLPSDRFFAERPEGSVSTLKIQRTQQEDSAVYLCASRPPSGRYWGTDTQYFGPGTRLTVL.

J is TRBJ1-4 and V is TRBV5-4, with D possibly TRBD1 on 6 matching bases. The CDR3 is 16 residues long. Deletions cut 0 bases from V and 2 bases from J, with 11 bases between. In germline, CDR1 is SGHNT, CDR2 YYREEE (reference sequence). Here the CDR3 DNA reads TGTGCCAGCAGCTTGGAGGGGGGGCTCACTAATGAAAAACTGTTTTTT. Translation gives CASSLEGGLTNEKLFF.

The chain carries TRBV14 and TRBJ1-1; D is undetermined. V lost 0 bases, J lost 5 bases, and 13 bases lay in between. This CDR3 contains 15 residues. CDR1 is SGHDN, CDR2 FVKESK, per germline. This chain's CDR3 is CASSQESRWRTEAFF. The DNA for the CDR3 is TGTGCCAGCAGCCAAGAAAGCCGATGGCGGACTGAAGCTTTCTTT. Full variable domain (missing parts from reference TRBV14 and TRBJ1-1): EAGVTQFPSHSVIEKGQTVTLRCDPISGHDNLYWYRRVMGKEIKFLLHFVKESKQDESGMPNNRFLAERTGGTYSTLKVQPAELEDSGVYFCASSQESRWRTEAFFGQGTRLTVV.

The V gene is TRBV7-8, the J gene TRBJ2-7, with D possibly being TRBD1 (6 bases). This CDR3 is built from 12 residues. Trimming shortened V by 10 bases and J by 6 bases, and 16 bases separated the two germline ends. CDR1 is SGHVS and CDR2 is FQNEAQ in the germline V gene. The CDR3 sequence is CATEGGSVEQYF. The DNA of the CDR3 is TGTGCCACCGAAGGGGGTTCGGTCGAGCAGTACTTC.

The genes are TRBV27 and TRBJ2-5, with 8 bases identical to TRBD2. The ends lost 10 bases at V and 4 bases at J; junction bases unmatched: 11. Germline V gene sequence: CDR1 MNHEY, CDR2 SMNVEV (reference sequence). This CDR3 region has 14 residues. CDR3 residues: CATSLAGGLETQYF. The CDR3 DNA follows: TGTGCCACCTCGTTGGCGGGAGGATTAGAGACCCAGTACTTC.

J is TRBJ1-1 and V is TRBV15, with TRBD1 as a possible D gene (5 bases). Germline lookup yields CDR1 LNHNV and CDR2 YYDKDF (reference sequence). The CDR3 is 13 amino acids. CDR3 nucleotide sequence: TGTGCGACCGGGGGACTCATGAACACTGAAGCTTTCTTT. Protein: CATGGLMNTEAFF.

The rearrangement joins TRBV4-1 to TRBJ2-1; 8 bases are a match to TRBD2. This CDR3 is built from 15 residues. J was trimmed by 7 bases and V by 1 base; bases with no gene match: 6. Germline V gives CDR1 MGHRA, CDR2 YSYEKL. The CDR3 protein is CASSQGKRELNEQFF. DNA of the CDR3: TGCGCCAGCAGCCAAGGGAAGCGGGAGCTTAATGAGCAGTTCTTC.

The V gene is TRBV4-2, the J gene TRBJ2-1; 9 nucleotides match TRBD2. Germline CDR1 LGHNA, CDR2 YNFKEQ. The CDR3 is 18 residues long. V trimming: 0 bases; J trimming: 6 bases; junction bases outside the gene matches: 12. The CDR3 DNA sequence: TGTGCCAGCAGCCAAGATGCCTTGCTCGGACTAGCGACCAATGAGCAGTTCTTC. Its translation: CASSQDALLGLATNEQFF.

This chain uses TRBV7-3 with TRBJ2-1; no clear D gene. The CDR3 contains 12 residues. Looked up from germline, CDR1 is SGHTA and CDR2 is FQGTGA. V gave up 5 bases and J gave up 6 bases, with 8 bases separating them. The CDR3 DNA sequence: TGTGCCAGCAGCCCAACAACCAATGAGCAGTTCTTC. It codes for CASSPTTNEQFF.

This clone appeared a few times. This chain's CDR3 is CSARDRVIAFF. In DNA, the CDR3 is TGCAGTGCTAGGGACAGGGTCATAGCTTTCTTT. The chain has TRBV20-1 and TRBJ1-1, with 8 bases fitting TRBD1. With V trimmed by 3 bases and J by 10 bases, 4 bases remained unmatched. Germline V gives CDR1 DFQATT, CDR2 SNEGSKA (reference sequence). The CDR3 sequence is 11 residues long.

The chain couples TRBV27 to TRBJ2-1; 8 bases map to TRBD2. The CDR3 runs to 18 residues. The ends lost 2 bases at V and 4 bases at J; junction bases unmatched: 13. Germline V lookup: CDR1 MNHEY, CDR2 SMNVEV (reference sequence). CDR3 sequence: CASSLKTSGYEGYNEQFF. The CDR3 nucleotides are TGTGCCAGCAGTTTAAAAACTAGCGGATATGAAGGGTACAATGAGCAGTTCTTC.

The rearrangement uses TRBV5-5 and TRBJ2-1, with D tentatively TRBD2 (6 bases). The V end was cut by 2 bases, the J end by 7 bases, with 10 bases between. There are 13 residues in the CDR3. Per germline, CDR1 SGHKS and CDR2 YYEKEE (reference sequence). The CDR3 nucleotides are TGTGCCAGCAGCTTAGGAGGGTATAATGAGCAGTTCTTC. Protein sequence: CASSLGGYNEQFF.

This sequence joins TRBV7-9 and TRBJ2-7; D is perhaps TRBD2 (6 bases). Between the trimmed V and J ends, which lost 10 bases and 0 bases, there was a span of 16 bases. The CDR3 extends over 14 amino acids. CDR1 SEHNR and CDR2 FQNEAQ come from the germline V gene (reference sequence). The CDR3, as DNA: TGTGCCACCAAGAGAGCGGGTTCCTCCTACGAGCAGTACTTC. Translating gives CATKRAGSSYEQYF.

This clone was found once. This chain links TRBV4-3 with TRBJ2-1; possible D gene TRBD2, 6 bases. The length of the CDR3 is 16 residues. V was trimmed by 0 bases and J by 3 bases, leaving 12 bases between them. Germline assignment: CDR1 LGHNA and CDR2 YSLEER. Written as DNA, the CDR3 is TGCGCCAGCAGCCAAGATGGGCTAGCGAACTACAATGAGCAGTTCTTC. It encodes CASSQDGLANYNEQFF.

The J gene is TRBJ1-4, the V gene TRBV29-1; tentatively, D is TRBD1 (5 bases). V was cut by 7 bases and J by 1 base, with 16 bases left in between. Germline-derived CDR1 and CDR2 are SQVTM and ANQGSEA. The CDR3 has 15 amino acids. This chain's CDR3 is CSAADRLLTNEKLFF. For the CDR3, the DNA is TGCAGCGCCGCCGACAGACTTTTAACTAATGAAAAACTGTTTTTT.

This chain uses TRBV5-4 with TRBJ2-7, with 10 bases that match TRBD2. CDR1 is SGHNT and CDR2 is YYREEE in the germline V gene (reference sequence). J lost 1 base, V lost 3 bases, and 1 base had no gene match. This CDR3 has 14 amino acids. CDR3 sequence reads: CASSSSGRSYEQYF. CDR3 nucleotides: TGTGCCAGCAGCTCTAGCGGGAGATCCTACGAGCAGTACTTC.

The rearrangement links TRBV30 to TRBJ2-1; D is uncertain. This CDR3 comprises 12 residues. Germline CDR1 is GTSNPN and CDR2 is SVGIG (reference sequence). V lost 2 bases and J lost 7, with 9 bases in between. This CDR3 is CAWSLYRNEQFF. The CDR3 DNA sequence: TGTGCCTGGAGTCTATATCGAAATGAGCAGTTCTTC.